This TCR beta chain was recorded in a study of cytomegalovirus exposure and HLA in healthy donors. Measured with immunoSEQ multiplex PCR; TCRdb has only the in-frame clones, and not every one. The repertoire has over 45,000 clones, roughly 92% of them found once; the top ten carry 0.9% to 1.4%. Germline assignment: CDR1 SQVTM and CDR2 ANQGSEA. V was clipped by 4 bases and J by 7 bases, with 7 bases between them. The CDR3 runs to 10 residues. General study findings and limits: Many donors carried some public TCRs, although rarity characterized most TCR sequences. Cytomegalovirus association was listed for 164 TCR beta chains. Through in vitro validation, three CMV-associated chains were shown to be specific for CMV antigens.

A note on this clone: Its target is not known.

The rearrangement links TRBV29-1 to TRBJ1-1, with no clear D. The sample was PBMCs. The receptor's source is a man between 18 and 35 years old in good health and CMV-seronegative. Here the CDR3 DNA reads TGCAGCGTTGTGCTAGTTGAAGCTTTCTTT. It codes for CSVVLVEAFF.